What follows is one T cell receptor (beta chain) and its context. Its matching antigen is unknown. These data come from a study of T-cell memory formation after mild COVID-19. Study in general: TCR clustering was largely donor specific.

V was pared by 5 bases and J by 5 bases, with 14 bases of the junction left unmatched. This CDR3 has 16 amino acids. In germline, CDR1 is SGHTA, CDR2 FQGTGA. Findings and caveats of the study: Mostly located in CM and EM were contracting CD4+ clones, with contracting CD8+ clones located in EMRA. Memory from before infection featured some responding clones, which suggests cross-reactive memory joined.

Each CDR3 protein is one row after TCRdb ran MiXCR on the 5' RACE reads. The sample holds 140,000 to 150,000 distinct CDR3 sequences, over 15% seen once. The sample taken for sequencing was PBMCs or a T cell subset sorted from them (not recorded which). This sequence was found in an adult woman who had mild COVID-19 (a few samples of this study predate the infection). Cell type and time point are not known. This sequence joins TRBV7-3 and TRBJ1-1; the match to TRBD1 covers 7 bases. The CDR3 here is CASSPGGGRRRTEAFF. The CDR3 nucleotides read TGTGCCAGCAGCCCAGGGGGGGGGAGGCGAAGAACTGAAGCTTTCTTT.